The table lists the clone carrying this T cell receptor (beta chain) with many counts. Its antigen is currently unknown. CDR3 length equals 16 residues. The germline CDR1 and CDR2 sequences are SGHTA and FQGNSA. With 5 bases clipped from V and 1 base from J, the junction kept 10 bases outside the gene matches. This sample was taken from a study of T cell repertoires in cytomegalovirus infection. Across the whole study: Indicated by public TCR beta signatures were CMV infection and matching HLA type.

TCRdb fed the reads into MiXCR, producing one record per CDR3 protein. In the table there are around 350,000 distinct CDR3 sequences, about a sixth of which are singletons. Notes on the study in general: Clonotypes of TCR beta that were HLA-C-restricted and CMV-specific dominated the ex vivo response. Summed public TCR beta family frequency identified CMV carriers bearing the relevant HLA.

Input material: PBMCs. J is TRBJ2-5 and V is TRBV7-2; 7 nucleotides align to TRBD2. This TCR was sampled from a human donor in good health (CMV status not recorded). Some clones in this sample may be carry-over from other donors' samples. The CDR3 DNA reads TGTGCCAGCAGCCTCCTACCCGGGGGGACCCAAGAGACCCAGTACTTC. Its translation is CASSLLPGGTQETQYF.